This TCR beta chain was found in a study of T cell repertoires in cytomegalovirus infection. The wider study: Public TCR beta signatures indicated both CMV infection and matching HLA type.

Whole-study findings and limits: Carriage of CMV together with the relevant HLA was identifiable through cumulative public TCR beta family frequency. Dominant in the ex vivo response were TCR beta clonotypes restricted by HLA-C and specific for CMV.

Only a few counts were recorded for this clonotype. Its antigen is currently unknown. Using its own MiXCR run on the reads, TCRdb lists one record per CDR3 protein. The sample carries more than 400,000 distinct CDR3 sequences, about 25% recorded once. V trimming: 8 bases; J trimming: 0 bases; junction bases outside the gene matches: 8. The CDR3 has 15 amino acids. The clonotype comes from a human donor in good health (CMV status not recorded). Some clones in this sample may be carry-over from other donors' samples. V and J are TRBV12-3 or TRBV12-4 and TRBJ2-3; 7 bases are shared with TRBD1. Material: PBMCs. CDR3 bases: TGTGCCAGCCACTCCGGACAGGCTAGCACAGATACGCAGTATTTT. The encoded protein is CASHSGQASTDTQYF.